These T cell receptor beta chains were read from a single sample in a study of beta chain features in type 1 diabetes. The protocol was immunoSEQ multiplex PCR, while the TCRdb copy is restricted to in-frame clones and leaves out a portion. This table holds fewer than 900,000 clones, about 17% found once. Material: naive CD4+ T cells from blood. The receptors were sampled from a young woman in good health. The CDR3 runs from the conserved cysteine through the conserved F or W. Fields, in order: D gene, J gene, clone size, V gene, CDR3 protein, CDR3 DNA. D genes are given only for firm matches. Clone size is shown for a subset of rows, as once, few, many or a class of expanded clone.

D gene: .
J gene: TRBJ2-2
clone size: .
V gene: TRBV7-2
CDR3 protein: CASSLVGGSGELFF
CDR3 DNA: TGTGCCAGCAGCTTAGTAGGGGGAAGTGGGGAGCTGTTTTTT

D gene: .
J gene: TRBJ2-2
clone size: .
V gene: TRBV7-2
CDR3 protein: CASSRGARGELFF
CDR3 DNA: TGTGCCAGCAGCCGCGGAGCGCGGGGGGAGCTGTTTTTT

D gene: TRBD2
J gene: TRBJ2-5
clone size: .
V gene: TRBV5-1
CDR3 protein: CASSGTSVETQYF
CDR3 DNA: TGCGCCAGCAGCGGGACTAGCGTAGAGACCCAGTACTTC

D gene: TRBD2
J gene: TRBJ2-1
clone size: .
V gene: TRBV11-3
CDR3 protein: CASRTSSGRHPNEQFF
CDR3 DNA: TGTGCCAGCAGGACGTCAAGCGGGAGGCATCCCAATGAGCAGTTCTTC

D gene: .
J gene: TRBJ2-5
clone size: few
V gene: TRBV18
CDR3 protein: CASSPPSQSGFETQYF
CDR3 DNA: TGTGCCAGCTCACCACCCTCCCAAAGTGGTTTTGAGACCCAGTACTTC

D gene: .
J gene: TRBJ2-2
clone size: few
V gene: TRBV11-2
CDR3 protein: CASSLVIEVTGELFF
CDR3 DNA: TGTGCCAGCAGCTTAGTAATAGAAGTCACCGGGGAGCTGTTTTTT

D gene: TRBD1
J gene: TRBJ1-2
clone size: .
V gene: TRBV29-1
CDR3 protein: CSVGDRGSYGYTF
CDR3 DNA: TGCAGCGTGGGGGACAGGGGTTCCTATGGCTACACCTTC

D gene: TRBD1
J gene: TRBJ2-2
clone size: .
V gene: TRBV27
CDR3 protein: CASSLLGQGAVGELFF
CDR3 DNA: TGTGCCAGCAGTCTCCTAGGTCAGGGGGCCGTCGGGGAGCTGTTTTTT

D gene: TRBD2
J gene: TRBJ2-1
clone size: once
V gene: TRBV5-4
CDR3 protein: CASSQNSGIGEQFF
CDR3 DNA: TGTGCCAGCAGCCAAAATAGCGGGATAGGGGAGCAGTTCTTC

D gene: TRBD2
J gene: TRBJ2-1
clone size: .
V gene: TRBV7-9
CDR3 protein: CASSLGLAGVFF
CDR3 DNA: TGTGCCAGCAGCTTAGGGCTAGCGGGAGTTTTCTTC

D gene: TRBD1
J gene: TRBJ2-5
clone size: few
V gene: TRBV4-2
CDR3 protein: CASSHRVGDGTGRVRETQYF
CDR3 DNA: TGTGCCAGCAGCCACCGGGTCGGGGATGGGACAGGGAGGGTTCGAGAGACCCAGTACTTC

D gene: TRBD1
J gene: TRBJ2-3
clone size: .
V gene: TRBV7-9
CDR3 protein: CASSPGQGTYTQYF
CDR3 DNA: TGTGCCAGCAGCCCCGGACAGGGCACATATACGCAGTATTTT

D gene: .
J gene: TRBJ2-5
clone size: few
V gene: TRBV20-1
CDR3 protein: CSAKQGPASYF
CDR3 DNA: TGCAGTGCTAAGCAGGGGCCAGCCTCGTACTTC

D gene: .
J gene: TRBJ2-7
clone size: few
V gene: TRBV6-6
CDR3 protein: CASSEAGKAEQYF
CDR3 DNA: TGTGCCAGCAGTGAGGCAGGGAAAGCCGAGCAGTACTTC

D gene: .
J gene: TRBJ2-5
clone size: .
V gene: TRBV29-1
CDR3 protein: CSVPYWGRGDGETQYF
CDR3 DNA: TGCAGCGTTCCCTACTGGGGCAGGGGGGATGGAGAGACCCAGTACTTC

D gene: .
J gene: TRBJ2-4
clone size: few
V gene: TRBV7-2
CDR3 protein: CASSSDLENIQYF
CDR3 DNA: TGTGCCAGCAGCTCGGACCTGGAAAACATTCAGTACTTC

D gene: TRBD1
J gene: TRBJ2-3
clone size: few
V gene: TRBV6-5
CDR3 protein: CASSDRGDADTQYF
CDR3 DNA: TGTGCCAGCAGTGACAGGGGAGATGCAGATACGCAGTATTTT

D gene: TRBD2
J gene: TRBJ2-1
clone size: .
V gene: TRBV5-4
CDR3 protein: CASSLASSGGRNEQFF
CDR3 DNA: TGTGCCAGCAGCTTGGCATCTAGCGGGGGGAGGAATGAGCAGTTCTTC

D gene: TRBD1
J gene: TRBJ2-1
clone size: .
V gene: TRBV11-2
CDR3 protein: CASSVAGTETYNEQFF
CDR3 DNA: TGTGCCAGCAGCGTGGCCGGGACAGAGACCTACAATGAGCAGTTCTTC

D gene: .
J gene: TRBJ1-2
clone size: few
V gene: TRBV2
CDR3 protein: CASRPSGDGYTF
CDR3 DNA: TGTGCCAGCAGACCGTCTGGGGATGGCTACACCTTC

D gene: TRBD1
J gene: TRBJ1-5
clone size: .
V gene: TRBV5-8
CDR3 protein: CASSYGTASNQPQHF
CDR3 DNA: TGTGCCAGCAGCTACGGGACAGCCAGCAATCAGCCCCAGCATTTT

D gene: TRBD2
J gene: TRBJ2-1
clone size: .
V gene: TRBV7-2
CDR3 protein: CASSLAGGLAGVNEQFF
CDR3 DNA: TGTGCCAGCAGCTTAGCTGGGGGACTAGCGGGAGTGAATGAGCAGTTCTTC

D gene: .
J gene: TRBJ2-2
clone size: few
V gene: TRBV4-1
CDR3 protein: CASSQVPGGTGELFF
CDR3 DNA: TGCGCCAGCAGCCAAGTTCCTGGGGGCACCGGGGAGCTGTTTTTT

D gene: .
J gene: TRBJ2-1
clone size: .
V gene: TRBV5-6
CDR3 protein: CASIAHYSSYNEQFF
CDR3 DNA: TGTGCCAGCATCGCCCATTATAGCTCCTACAATGAGCAGTTCTTC

D gene: TRBD1
J gene: TRBJ1-2
clone size: .
V gene: TRBV5-1
CDR3 protein: CASSLVGQGDYGYTF
CDR3 DNA: TGCGCCAGCAGCTTGGTGGGACAGGGGGACTATGGCTACACCTTC

D gene: .
J gene: TRBJ2-1
clone size: few
V gene: TRBV4-1
CDR3 protein: CASSFPRGNEQFF
CDR3 DNA: TGCGCCAGCAGTTTCCCCCGGGGCAATGAGCAGTTCTTC

D gene: TRBD2
J gene: TRBJ2-7
clone size: few
V gene: TRBV5-1
CDR3 protein: CASSHRGAGAYEQYF
CDR3 DNA: TGCGCCAGCAGCCACCGGGGAGCGGGAGCCTACGAGCAGTACTTC

D gene: .
J gene: TRBJ2-3
clone size: .
V gene: TRBV18
CDR3 protein: CASQRDLISTDTQYF
CDR3 DNA: TGTGCCAGCCAACGGGACCTGATATCGACAGATACGCAGTATTTT

D gene: .
J gene: TRBJ2-5
clone size: .
V gene: TRBV28
CDR3 protein: CASSLRLRRETQYF
CDR3 DNA: TGTGCCAGCAGTCTCAGACTACGGCGAGAGACCCAGTACTTC

D gene: .
J gene: TRBJ2-3
clone size: .
V gene: TRBV7-9
CDR3 protein: CASSSSGATDTQYF
CDR3 DNA: TGTGCCAGCAGCTCCTCTGGGGCCACAGATACGCAGTATTTT

D gene: TRBD2
J gene: TRBJ2-1
clone size: few
V gene: TRBV7-8
CDR3 protein: CASSAMGLAADEQFF
CDR3 DNA: TGTGCCAGCAGCGCCATGGGACTAGCAGCTGACGAGCAGTTCTTC

D gene: .
J gene: TRBJ2-7
clone size: few
V gene: TRBV29-1
CDR3 protein: CSVEVGAGTPYEQYF
CDR3 DNA: TGCAGCGTTGAAGTAGGCGCGGGGACCCCCTACGAGCAGTACTTC

D gene: .
J gene: TRBJ2-1
clone size: .
V gene: TRBV5-4
CDR3 protein: CASSFEGGYNEQFF
CDR3 DNA: TGTGCCAGCAGCTTTGAGGGGGGCTACAATGAGCAGTTCTTC

D gene: TRBD2
J gene: TRBJ2-7
clone size: .
V gene: TRBV13
CDR3 protein: CASSKRTSGSRYEQYF
CDR3 DNA: TGTGCCAGCAGCAAAAGGACTAGCGGGAGTAGGTACGAGCAGTACTTC

D gene: TRBD2
J gene: TRBJ2-5
clone size: .
V gene: TRBV7-8
CDR3 protein: CASSPRTSRNQETQYF
CDR3 DNA: TGTGCCAGCAGCCCTCGGACTAGCCGAAACCAAGAGACCCAGTACTTC

D gene: .
J gene: TRBJ2-3
clone size: .
V gene: TRBV12-1
CDR3 protein: CASSLNTDTQYF
CDR3 DNA: TGTGCCAGCAGCTTGAACACAGATACGCAGTATTTT

D gene: .
J gene: TRBJ1-2
clone size: .
V gene: TRBV15
CDR3 protein: CATSRASGRLGYTF
CDR3 DNA: TGTGCCACCAGCAGAGCATCGGGGCGTCTGGGCTACACCTTC

D gene: .
J gene: TRBJ2-3
clone size: .
V gene: TRBV6-5
CDR3 protein: CASSYQPAASTDTQYF
CDR3 DNA: TGTGCCAGCAGTTACCAACCAGCGGCCAGCACAGATACGCAGTATTTT

D gene: .
J gene: TRBJ1-4
clone size: few
V gene: TRBV7-9
CDR3 protein: CASSSLRVTNEKLFF
CDR3 DNA: TGTGCCAGCAGCTCTCTCAGGGTAACTAATGAAAAACTGTTTTTT

D gene: .
J gene: TRBJ2-3
clone size: few
V gene: TRBV5-4
CDR3 protein: CASSLKEDTQYF
CDR3 DNA: TGTGCCAGCAGCTTGAAAGAAGATACGCAGTATTTT

D gene: .
J gene: TRBJ1-4
clone size: .
V gene: TRBV10-1
CDR3 protein: CASSGEEEKLFF
CDR3 DNA: TGCGCCAGCAGTGGAGAAGAAGAAAAACTGTTTTTT

D gene: .
J gene: TRBJ2-2
clone size: few
V gene: TRBV9
CDR3 protein: CASSVADTGELFF
CDR3 DNA: TGTGCCAGCAGCGTAGCTGACACCGGGGAGCTGTTTTTT

D gene: TRBD1
J gene: TRBJ2-6
clone size: .
V gene: TRBV7-3
CDR3 protein: CASSQGAPGANVLTF
CDR3 DNA: TGTGCCAGCAGTCAGGGGGCTCCTGGGGCCAACGTCCTGACTTTC

D gene: .
J gene: TRBJ2-1
clone size: few
V gene: TRBV28
CDR3 protein: CASSLVAGNEQFF
CDR3 DNA: TGTGCCAGCAGTTTGGTAGCCGGCAATGAGCAGTTCTTC

D gene: TRBD2
J gene: TRBJ2-1
clone size: few
V gene: TRBV11-2
CDR3 protein: CASSYPKGGGASGSRKFF
CDR3 DNA: TGTGCCAGCAGCTACCCGAAGGGGGGAGGGGCTAGCGGGAGCCGAAAGTTCTTC

D gene: .
J gene: TRBJ2-6
clone size: few
V gene: TRBV19
CDR3 protein: CASSIGSSNVLTF
CDR3 DNA: TGTGCCAGTAGTATTGGTTCATCCAACGTCCTGACTTTC

D gene: TRBD2
J gene: TRBJ2-7
clone size: few
V gene: TRBV5-4
CDR3 protein: CASSFGTSIYEQYF
CDR3 DNA: TGTGCCAGCAGCTTCGGGACTAGCATTTACGAGCAGTACTTC

D gene: .
J gene: TRBJ1-2
clone size: few
V gene: TRBV2
CDR3 protein: CASVLFTGGYTF
CDR3 DNA: TGTGCCAGCGTTCTGTTTACAGGCGGCTACACCTTC

D gene: .
J gene: TRBJ1-4
clone size: .
V gene: TRBV15
CDR3 protein: CATSRGRGEKLFF
CDR3 DNA: TGTGCCACCAGCAGGGGGAGGGGAGAAAAACTGTTTTTT

D gene: .
J gene: TRBJ1-3
clone size: .
V gene: TRBV7-9
CDR3 protein: CASSGTGAQDTIYF
CDR3 DNA: TGTGCCAGCAGCGGCACGGGGGCACAAGACACCATATATTTT